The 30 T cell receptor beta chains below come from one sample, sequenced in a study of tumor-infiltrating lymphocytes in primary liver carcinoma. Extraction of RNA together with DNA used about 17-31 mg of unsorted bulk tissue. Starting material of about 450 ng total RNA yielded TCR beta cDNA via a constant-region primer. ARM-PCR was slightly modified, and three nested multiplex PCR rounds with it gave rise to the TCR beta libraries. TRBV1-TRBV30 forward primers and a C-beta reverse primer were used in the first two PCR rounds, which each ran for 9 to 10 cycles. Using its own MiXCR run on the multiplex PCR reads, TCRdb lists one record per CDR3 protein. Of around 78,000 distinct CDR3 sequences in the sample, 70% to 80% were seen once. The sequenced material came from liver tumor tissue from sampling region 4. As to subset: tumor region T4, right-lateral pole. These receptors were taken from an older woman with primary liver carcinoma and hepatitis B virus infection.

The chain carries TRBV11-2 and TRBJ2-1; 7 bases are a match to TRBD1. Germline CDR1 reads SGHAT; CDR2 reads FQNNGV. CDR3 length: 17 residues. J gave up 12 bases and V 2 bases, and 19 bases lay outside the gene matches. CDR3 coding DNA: TGTGCCAGCAGCTTAACCCGCGGGCAGGGGTACAGGGGTGGGCAGTTCTTC. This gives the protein CASSLTRGQGYRGGQFF.

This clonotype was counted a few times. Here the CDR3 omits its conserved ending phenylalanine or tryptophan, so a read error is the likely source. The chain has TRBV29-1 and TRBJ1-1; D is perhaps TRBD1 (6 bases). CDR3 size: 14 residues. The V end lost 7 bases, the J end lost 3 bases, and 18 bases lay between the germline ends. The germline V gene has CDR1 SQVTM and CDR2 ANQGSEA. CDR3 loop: CSGTRSGVDTEAFN. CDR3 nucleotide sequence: TGCAGCGGTACCCGTTCAGGGGTGGACACTGAAGCTTTCAAT.

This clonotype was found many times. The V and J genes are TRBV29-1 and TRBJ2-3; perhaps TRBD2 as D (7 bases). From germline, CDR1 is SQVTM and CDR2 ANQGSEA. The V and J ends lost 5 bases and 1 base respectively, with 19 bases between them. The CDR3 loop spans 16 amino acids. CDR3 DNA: TGCAGCGTTCATTCGTTACAGGGAGGGGGCACAGATACGCAGTATTTT. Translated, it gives CSVHSLQGGGTDTQYF.

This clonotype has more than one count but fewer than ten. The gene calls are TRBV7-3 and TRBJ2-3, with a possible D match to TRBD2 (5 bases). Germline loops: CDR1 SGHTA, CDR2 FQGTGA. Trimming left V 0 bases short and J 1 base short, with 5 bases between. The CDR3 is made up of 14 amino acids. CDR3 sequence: CASSLTAGTDTQYF. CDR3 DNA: TGTGCCAGCAGCTTAACAGCGGGCACAGATACGCAGTATTTT.

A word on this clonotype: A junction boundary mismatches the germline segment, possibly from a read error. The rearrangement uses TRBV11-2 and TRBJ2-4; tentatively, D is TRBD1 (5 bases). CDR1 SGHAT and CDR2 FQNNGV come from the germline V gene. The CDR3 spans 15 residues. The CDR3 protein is CASGLDGLGRDIQYF. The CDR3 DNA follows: TGTGCCAGCGGCTTAGATGGCTTGGGGCGCGACATTCAGTACTTC.

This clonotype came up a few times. CDR3 amino acids: CASSLAKGSEQYF. CDR3 in DNA: TGCGCCAGCAGCTTGGCCAAGGGAAGCGAGCAGTACTTC. The chain links TRBV5-1 to TRBJ2-7; D is uncertain. V dropped 0 bases and J dropped 6 bases, with 10 bases sitting between them. This CDR3 is 13 amino acids long. Germline assignment: CDR1 SGHRS and CDR2 YFSETQ. The whole variable domain, remainder taken from reference TRBV5-1 and TRBJ2-7, is KAGVTQTPRYLIKTRGQQVTLSCSPISGHRSVSWYQQTPGQGLQFLFEYFSETQRNKGNFPGRFSGRQFSNSRSEMNVSTLELGDSALYLCASSLAKGSEQYFGPGTRLTVT.

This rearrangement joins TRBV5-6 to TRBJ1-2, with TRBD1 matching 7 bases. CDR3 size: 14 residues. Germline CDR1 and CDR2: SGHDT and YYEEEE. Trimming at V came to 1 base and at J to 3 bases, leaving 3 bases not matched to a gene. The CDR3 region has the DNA TGTGCCAGCAGCTTGTTAGGACAGGACTATGGCTACACCTTC. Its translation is CASSLLGQDYGYTF.

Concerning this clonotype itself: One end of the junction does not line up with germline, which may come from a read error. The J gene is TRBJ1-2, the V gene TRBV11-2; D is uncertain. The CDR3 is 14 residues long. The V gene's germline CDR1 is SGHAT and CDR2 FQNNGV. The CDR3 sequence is CANSLNKGFYGYTF. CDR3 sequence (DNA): TGTGCCAACAGCTTAAACAAGGGATTCTATGGTTACACCTTC.

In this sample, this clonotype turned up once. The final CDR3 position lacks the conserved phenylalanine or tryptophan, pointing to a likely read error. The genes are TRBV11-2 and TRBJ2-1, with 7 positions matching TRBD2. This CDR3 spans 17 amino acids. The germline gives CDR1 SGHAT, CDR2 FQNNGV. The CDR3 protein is CASNLGRGEWGVDEQFL. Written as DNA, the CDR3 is TGTGCCAGCAACTTAGGTCGGGGGGAGTGGGGCGTCGATGAGCAGTTCCTC.

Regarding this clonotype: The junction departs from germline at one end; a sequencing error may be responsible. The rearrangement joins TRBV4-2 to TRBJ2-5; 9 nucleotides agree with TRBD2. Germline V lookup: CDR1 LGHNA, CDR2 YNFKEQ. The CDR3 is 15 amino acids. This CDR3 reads CANSQTTSGQETRYF. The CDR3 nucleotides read TGTGCCAACAGCCAAACGACTAGCGGACAAGAGACGCGGTACTTC.

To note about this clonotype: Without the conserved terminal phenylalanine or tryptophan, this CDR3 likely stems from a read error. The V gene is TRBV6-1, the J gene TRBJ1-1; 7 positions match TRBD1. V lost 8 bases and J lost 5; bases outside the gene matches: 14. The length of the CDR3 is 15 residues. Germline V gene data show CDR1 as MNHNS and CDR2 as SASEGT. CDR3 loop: CASGTRRQGKTEAFS. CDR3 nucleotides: TGTGCCAGCGGCACCCGCAGACAGGGAAAAACTGAAGCTTTCTCT.

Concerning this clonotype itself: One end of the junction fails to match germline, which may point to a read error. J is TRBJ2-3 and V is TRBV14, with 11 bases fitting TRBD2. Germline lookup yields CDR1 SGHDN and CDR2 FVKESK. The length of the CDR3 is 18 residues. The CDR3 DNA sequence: TGTGCCAGTAGCCACGGTAGAACTAGCGGGAGTGACACAGATACGCAGTATTTT. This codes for CASSHGRTSGSDTDTQYF.

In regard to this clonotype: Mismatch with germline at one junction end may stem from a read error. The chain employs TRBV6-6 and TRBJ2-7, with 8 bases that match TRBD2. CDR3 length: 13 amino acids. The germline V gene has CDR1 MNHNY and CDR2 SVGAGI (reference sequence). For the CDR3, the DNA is TGTGCCAGTAGTTACCGGGGGGGCGACGAGCAGCACTTC. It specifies CASSYRGGDEQHF.

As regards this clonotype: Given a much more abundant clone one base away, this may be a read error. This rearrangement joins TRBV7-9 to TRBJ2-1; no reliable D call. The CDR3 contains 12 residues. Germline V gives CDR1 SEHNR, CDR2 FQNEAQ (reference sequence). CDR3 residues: CDSSLHPDEQFF. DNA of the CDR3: TGTGACAGCAGCTTACATCCGGATGAGCAGTTCTTC.

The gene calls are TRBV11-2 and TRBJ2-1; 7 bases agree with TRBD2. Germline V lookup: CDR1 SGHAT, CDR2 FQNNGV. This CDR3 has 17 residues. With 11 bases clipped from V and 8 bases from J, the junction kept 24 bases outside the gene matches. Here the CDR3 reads CADSRRLVGGPVDEQFF. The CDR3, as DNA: TGTGCCGACAGCAGGAGACTAGTGGGAGGGCCGGTGGATGAGCAGTTCTTC.

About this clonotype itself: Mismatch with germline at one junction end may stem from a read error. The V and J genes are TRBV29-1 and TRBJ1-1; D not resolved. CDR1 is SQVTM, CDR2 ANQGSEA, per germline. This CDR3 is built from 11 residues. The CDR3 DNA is TGCAGCACCTCTATTTACACTGAGGCTTTCTTT. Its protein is CSTSIYTEAFF.

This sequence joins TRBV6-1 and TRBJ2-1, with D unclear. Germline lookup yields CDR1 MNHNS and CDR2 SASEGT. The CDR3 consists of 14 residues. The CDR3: CTNNRLGSLNEQFF. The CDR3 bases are TGTACCAACAATCGCCTAGGTTCGCTCAATGAGCAGTTCTTC.

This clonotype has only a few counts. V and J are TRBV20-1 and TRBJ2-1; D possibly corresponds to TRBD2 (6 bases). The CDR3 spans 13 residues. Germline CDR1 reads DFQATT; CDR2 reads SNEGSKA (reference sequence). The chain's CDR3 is CSAEGRVRNEQFF. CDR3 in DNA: TGCAGCGCGGAGGGTCGCGTTAGGAATGAGCAGTTCTTC.

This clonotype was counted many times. CDR3 nucleotides: TGCAGTGCTAGTTTTCAGCTCACAGATACGCAGTATTTT. Translated: CSASFQLTDTQYF. This rearrangement joins TRBV20-1 to TRBJ2-3; D not certain. The length of the CDR3 is 13 residues. V lost 3 bases and J lost 2, with 9 bases in between. The germline CDR1 and CDR2 sequences are DFQATT and SNEGSKA (reference sequence).

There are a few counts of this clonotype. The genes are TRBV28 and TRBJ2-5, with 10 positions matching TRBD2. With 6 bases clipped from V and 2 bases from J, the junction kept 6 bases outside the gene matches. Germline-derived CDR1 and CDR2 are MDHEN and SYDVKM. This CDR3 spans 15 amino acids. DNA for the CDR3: TGTGCCAGCAGCTCACTAGCGGGAAGGCAAGAGACCCAGTACTTC. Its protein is CASSSLAGRQETQYF.

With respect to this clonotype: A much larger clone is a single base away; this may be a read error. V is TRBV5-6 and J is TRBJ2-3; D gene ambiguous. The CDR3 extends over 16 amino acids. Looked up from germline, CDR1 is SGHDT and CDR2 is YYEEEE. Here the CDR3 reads CASSLFGVANRDMQYF. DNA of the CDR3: TGTGCCAGCAGCTTGTTCGGTGTTGCGAACCGAGATATGCAGTATTTT.

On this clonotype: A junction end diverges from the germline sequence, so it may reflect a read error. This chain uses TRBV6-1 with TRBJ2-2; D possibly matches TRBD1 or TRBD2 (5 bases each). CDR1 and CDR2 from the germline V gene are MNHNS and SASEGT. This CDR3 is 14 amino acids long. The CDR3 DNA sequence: TGTGCCAGCAGTGAAACATCGGACACCGGGGAGCTGTTTTTC. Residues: CASSETSDTGELFF.

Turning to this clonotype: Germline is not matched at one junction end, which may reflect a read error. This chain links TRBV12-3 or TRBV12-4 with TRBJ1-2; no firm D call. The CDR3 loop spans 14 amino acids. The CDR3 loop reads CAGRRERSNYGYTF. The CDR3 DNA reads TGTGCCGGCAGGAGGGAGAGGAGTAACTATGGCTACACCTTC.

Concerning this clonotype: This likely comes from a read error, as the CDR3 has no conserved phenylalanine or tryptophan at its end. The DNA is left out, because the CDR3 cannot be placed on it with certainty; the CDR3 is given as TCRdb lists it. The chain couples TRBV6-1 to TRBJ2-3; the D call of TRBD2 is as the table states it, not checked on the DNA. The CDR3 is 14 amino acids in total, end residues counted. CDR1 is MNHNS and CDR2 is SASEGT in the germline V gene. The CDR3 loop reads CASSGLAGADTRYL.

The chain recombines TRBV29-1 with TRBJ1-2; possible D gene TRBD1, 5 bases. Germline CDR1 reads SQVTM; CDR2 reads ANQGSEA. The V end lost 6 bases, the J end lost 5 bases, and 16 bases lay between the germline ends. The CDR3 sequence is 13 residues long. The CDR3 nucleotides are TGCAGCGTGGACCGGGACTGTGGTTATGGCTACACCTTC. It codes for CSVDRDCGYGYTF.

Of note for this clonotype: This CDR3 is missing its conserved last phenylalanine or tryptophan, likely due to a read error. This CDR3 is CASNLPGLAGGEQYL. The CDR3 region has the DNA TGTGCCAGCAATTTACCCGGACTAGCGGGAGGGGAGCAGTACTTA. The chain carries TRBV28 and TRBJ2-7, with TRBD2 matching over 15 bases. The CDR3 contains 15 residues. Germline V gene lookup returns CDR1 MDHEN and CDR2 SYDVKM.

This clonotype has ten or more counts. DNA for the CDR3: TGCAGCGTTGGGCGGGACAGGGAGAGGGAAAAACTGTTTTTT. It is translated as CSVGRDREREKLFF. This chain connects TRBV29-1 to TRBJ1-4, with 9 bases that match TRBD1. Trimming cost V 4 bases and J 8 bases; bases outside gene matches: 8. CDR1 is SQVTM and CDR2 is ANQGSEA in the germline V gene. The CDR3 is 14 amino acids.

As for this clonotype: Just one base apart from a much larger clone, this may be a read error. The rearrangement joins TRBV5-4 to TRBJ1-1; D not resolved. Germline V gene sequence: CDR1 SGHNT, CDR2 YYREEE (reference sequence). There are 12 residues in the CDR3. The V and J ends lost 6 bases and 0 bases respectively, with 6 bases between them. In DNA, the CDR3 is TGTGCCAGCAACTCTATGAACACTGAAGCTTTCTTT. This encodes CASNSMNTEAFF.

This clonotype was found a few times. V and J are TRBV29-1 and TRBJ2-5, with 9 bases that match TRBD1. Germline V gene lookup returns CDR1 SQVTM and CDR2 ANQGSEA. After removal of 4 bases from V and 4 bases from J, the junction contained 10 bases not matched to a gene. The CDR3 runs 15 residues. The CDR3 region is CSVGYGGQGLETQYF. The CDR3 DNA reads TGCAGCGTTGGTTATGGGGGACAGGGCCTAGAGACCCAGTACTTC. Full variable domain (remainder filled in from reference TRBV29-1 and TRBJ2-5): SAVISQKPSRDICQRGTSLTIQCQVDSQVTMMFWYRQQPGQSLTLIATANQGSEATYESGFVIDKFPISRPNLTFSTLTVSNMSPEDSSIYLCSVGYGGQGLETQYFGPGTRLLVL.

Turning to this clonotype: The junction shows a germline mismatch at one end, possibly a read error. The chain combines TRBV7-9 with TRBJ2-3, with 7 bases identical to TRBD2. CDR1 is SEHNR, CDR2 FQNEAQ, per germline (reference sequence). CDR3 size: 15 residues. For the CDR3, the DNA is TGTGCCAGCAGCTTAGTCTCCAGCGGGGCAGATACGCACTATTTT. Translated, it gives CASSLVSSGADTHYF.